The clone carrying this T cell receptor (beta chain) was detected a few times. The target antigen is unknown. Researchers ran the PCR with 60 Vbeta and 13 Jbeta primers. Original processing notes: As a later analysis found, there were 70 million to 100 million unique TCR beta chains, of which around 9.9 million were shared. Assay: immunoSEQ multiplex PCR; the TCRdb copy retains only in-frame clones and omits some. V and J calls and clone size are copied from that table; D and trimming were computed from the DNA. The table has 150,000 or so clones, around four fifths seen once; the top ten hold 9.5% to 10%. This sample is part of a study of cytomegalovirus exposure and HLA in healthy donors. Study results and caveats: Exclusion as indistinguishable affected some V segments, including TRBV6-2 and TRBV6-3.

The ends lost 10 bases at V and 5 bases at J; junction bases unmatched: 10. CDR3 length equals 14 residues. Germline loops: CDR1 MNHEY, CDR2 SMNVEV (reference sequence). This chain connects TRBV27 to TRBJ2-7; 11 bases map to TRBD2. Sequenced: PBMCs. This clonotype was obtained from a man between 18 and 29 years old in good health and CMV-seropositive. The CDR3 is CATGSKLAGDEQYF. For the CDR3, the DNA is TGTGCCACCGGATCTAAACTAGCGGGAGACGAGCAGTACTTC.